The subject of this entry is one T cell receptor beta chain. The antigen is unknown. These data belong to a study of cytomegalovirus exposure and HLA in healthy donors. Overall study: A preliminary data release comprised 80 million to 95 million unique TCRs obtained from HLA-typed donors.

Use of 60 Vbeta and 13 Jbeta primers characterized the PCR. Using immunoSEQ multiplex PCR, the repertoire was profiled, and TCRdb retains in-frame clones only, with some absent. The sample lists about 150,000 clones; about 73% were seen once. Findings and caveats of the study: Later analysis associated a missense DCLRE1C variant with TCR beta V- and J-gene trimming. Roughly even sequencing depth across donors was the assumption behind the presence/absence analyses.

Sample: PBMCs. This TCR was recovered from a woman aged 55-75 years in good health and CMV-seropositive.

CDR3 sequence: CASSDQTGAYYGYTF. In DNA form, the CDR3 reads TGTGCCAGCAGTGATCAGACAGGGGCTTACTATGGCTACACCTTC. V and J are TRBV6-1 and TRBJ1-2, with 8 bases identical to TRBD1. CDR3 size: 15 residues. V lost 3 bases to trimming and J lost 3 bases; unmatched junction nucleotides: 6. Germline CDR1 reads MNHNS; CDR2 reads SASEGT.